These 32 T cell receptor beta chains share one sample of origin, sequenced in a study of blood T cell repertoires in COVID-19. The table came from immunoSEQ multiplex PCR; TCRdb's copy has only in-frame clones and leaves some out. This sample carries about 440,000 clones, around 89% of them seen once, and the ten largest clones take about 4.3%. The sample taken for sequencing was peripheral blood. The origin of the receptors is a woman aged 30 to 39 with acute or convalescent COVID-19.

This sequence joins TRBV6-5 and TRBJ2-5; no reliable D call. This CDR3 region has 15 residues. V lost 0 bases, J lost 1 base, and 9 bases lay in between. Germline-derived CDR1 and CDR2 are MNHEY and SVGAGI. CDR3 region: CASSYSWSLQETQYF. The CDR3 DNA is TGTGCCAGCAGTTACTCCTGGAGTCTCCAAGAGACCCAGTACTTC.

The chain joins TRBV15 to TRBJ2-7; unclear D gene. CDR1 and CDR2 from the germline V gene are LNHNV and YYDKDF (reference sequence). V lost 8 bases, J lost 3 bases, and 11 bases lay in between. The length of the CDR3 is 12 residues. The chain's CDR3 is CATRSMRYEQYF. The CDR3 region has the DNA TGTGCCACCCGGTCAATGCGCTACGAGCAGTACTTC.

The chain links TRBV7-2 to TRBJ1-2, with D possibly matching TRBD1 (5 bases). With 3 bases removed from V and 7 bases from J, the gap between germline ends came to 12 bases. The CDR3 spans 13 residues. Germline lookup yields CDR1 SGHTA and CDR2 FQGNSA. CDR3 residues: CASSLSQVAGYTF. The CDR3 nucleotides read TGTGCCAGCAGCTTGTCACAGGTGGCTGGCTACACCTTC.

This clone was recorded once. The gene calls are TRBV5-5 and TRBJ2-3, with 9 nucleotides matching TRBD2. Germline-derived CDR1 and CDR2 are SGHKS and YYEKEE (reference sequence). V shed 0 bases, J shed 1 base, and the junction held 6 bases outside the gene matches. This CDR3 has 17 residues. CDR3 sequence (DNA): TGTGCCAGCAGCTTGGCCTTGTTAGCGGGGGGCACAGATACGCAGTATTTT. Protein product: CASSLALLAGGTDTQYF.

A few counts support this clone. The rearrangement uses TRBV4-1 and TRBJ2-7, with 9 bases identical to TRBD1. The CDR3 runs 17 residues. The J segment lost 3 bases and the V segment lost 3 bases, leaving 12 bases of the junction unmatched. Germline CDR1 and CDR2: MGHRA and YSYEKL. The CDR3 protein is CASSHAPPGQGDYEQYF. CDR3 coding DNA: TGCGCCAGCAGCCATGCACCCCCGGGACAGGGCGACTACGAGCAGTACTTC.

This clone came up once. This sequence joins TRBV9 and TRBJ1-4; tentative D call: TRBD1 (6 bases). The CDR3 totals 15 residues. V lost 7 bases and J lost 7, with 20 bases in between. Germline V gene data show CDR1 as SGDLS and CDR2 as YYNGEE. CDR3 amino acids: CASGPFQGSGEKLFF. The CDR3 coding sequence is TGTGCCAGCGGTCCGTTCCAGGGGAGCGGTGAAAAACTGTTTTTT.

The chain is built from TRBV3-1 (or the pseudogene TRBV3-2) and TRBJ1-6; 9 bases agree with TRBD1. Trimming removed 1 base from V and 10 bases from J; junction bases left unmatched: 5. Germline CDR1 and CDR2: LGHDT and YNNKEL (reference sequence). The CDR3 extends over 15 amino acids. Written as DNA, the CDR3 is TGTGCCAGCAGCCAAGCACAGGGGGCAGGGTCACCCCTCCACTTT. Translation gives CASSQAQGAGSPLHF.

The chain has TRBV9 and TRBJ2-1, with unresolved D. Germline CDR1 SGDLS, CDR2 YYNGEE. V was trimmed by 2 bases and J by 10 bases, leaving 16 bases between them. The CDR3 runs 14 residues. The CDR3 DNA is TGTGCCAGCAGCGTCAGTCGCGACCTCAGGGAGCAGTTCTTC. This encodes CASSVSRDLREQFF.

This clone was counted a single time. The chain recombines TRBV19 with TRBJ1-2, with D tentatively TRBD1 (6 bases). The CDR3 consists of 18 residues. V was shortened by 1 base and J by 6 bases, with 24 bases between the two germline ends. Germline V gene lookup returns CDR1 LNHDA and CDR2 SQIVND (reference sequence). The CDR3, as DNA: TGTGCCAGTAGTATAGGGGAGAGGATTGGGGGCTTTGAAGATGGCTACACCTTC. Translating gives CASSIGERIGGFEDGYTF.

The chain links TRBV9 to TRBJ2-1; 10 nucleotides align to TRBD2. Germline loops: CDR1 SGDLS, CDR2 YYNGEE. Losses at the gene ends were 0 bases for V and 8 bases for J; bases not matched to a gene: 5. The CDR3 has 15 residues. CDR3 in amino acids: CASSVGSGGAYEQFF. DNA for the CDR3: TGTGCCAGCAGCGTAGGGAGCGGGGGGGCTTATGAGCAGTTCTTC.

J is TRBJ2-7 and V is TRBV27; weak D call: TRBD2 (5 bases). Per the germline V gene, CDR1 is MNHEY and CDR2 is SMNVEV (reference sequence). This CDR3 spans 15 amino acids. The V end was cut by 0 bases, the J end by 2 bases, with 11 bases between. The CDR3 reads CASSLSGVGTYEQYF. CDR3 DNA: TGTGCCAGCAGTTTATCGGGTGTCGGGACCTACGAGCAGTACTTC.

The chain carries TRBV19 and TRBJ1-2, with 10 positions matching TRBD1. The germline CDR1 and CDR2 sequences are LNHDA and SQIVND (reference sequence). The CDR3 is made up of 15 amino acids. Trimming cost V 6 bases and J 7 bases; bases outside gene matches: 11. The DNA of the CDR3 is TGTGCCAGTAGCCCCCTCCCGGGACAGGGGTCTGGCTACACCTTC. Protein product: CASSPLPGQGSGYTF.

About this clone itself: Other DNA sequences in the sample encode the same CDR3. The CDR3 loop is CASSLRGNTEAFF. For the CDR3, the DNA is TGTGCCAGCAGTTTACGGGGGAACACTGAAGCTTTCTTT. V and J are TRBV28 and TRBJ1-1; D ambiguous. The CDR3 is 13 residues long. Trimming left V 2 bases short and J 1 base short, with 5 bases between. CDR1 MDHEN and CDR2 SYDVKM come from the germline V gene.

The rearrangement links TRBV5-1 to TRBJ1-4; D may be TRBD1 (5 bases). Between the trimmed V and J ends, which lost 0 bases and 5 bases, there was a span of 11 bases. Germline V lookup: CDR1 SGHRS, CDR2 YFSETQ. CDR3 length: 15 residues. In DNA form, the CDR3 reads TGCGCCAGCAGCTTGGTTAAGGGGTTCAATGAAAAACTGTTTTTT. Translation: CASSLVKGFNEKLFF. The full variable domain, in which reference TRBV5-1 and TRBJ1-4 provide the parts outside the CDR3, is KAGVTQTPRYLIKTRGQQVTLSCSPISGHRSVSWYQQTPGQGLQFLFEYFSETQRNKGNFPGRFSGRQFSNSRSEMNVSTLELGDSALYLCASSLVKGFNEKLFFGSGTQLSVL.

This clone showed up just once. This chain joins TRBV20-1 and TRBJ1-2; D possibly corresponds to TRBD1 (5 bases). Germline CDR1 reads DFQATT; CDR2 reads SNEGSKA (reference sequence). The length of the CDR3 is 12 residues. V lost 3 bases and J 8 bases, leaving 13 bases between the germline ends. The CDR3 nucleotides read TGCAGTGCTAGTGACAGACTGAGGGGCTACACCTTC. Encoded protein: CSASDRLRGYTF.

The chain uses TRBV30 and TRBJ2-1; the match to TRBD1 covers 9 bases. CDR3 length equals 14 residues. The V and J ends lost 4 bases and 7 bases, in that order; junction bases with no gene match: 8. Germline V gene sequence: CDR1 GTSNPN, CDR2 SVGIG (reference sequence). The CDR3: CAWNRGQRGNEQFF. The CDR3 DNA is TGTGCCTGGAACAGGGGGCAGAGGGGGAATGAGCAGTTCTTC.

This chain links TRBV5-1 with TRBJ2-7, with D perhaps matching TRBD1 (6 bases). Trimming took off 1 base at V and 4 bases at J, with 12 bases between the two ends. This CDR3 contains 14 residues. Germline lookup yields CDR1 SGHRS and CDR2 YFSETQ. This CDR3 is CASSLSQGLYEQYF. DNA for the CDR3: TGCGCCAGCAGCTTGAGTCAGGGGTTGTACGAGCAGTACTTC.

This chain connects TRBV30 to TRBJ2-6; D perhaps matches TRBD2 (6 bases). Trimming left V 7 bases short and J 12 bases short, with 13 bases between. The CDR3 length is 11 residues. Germline CDR1 and CDR2: GTSNPN and SVGIG (reference sequence). The DNA of the CDR3 is TGTGCCTCCCCGGGAGCGGCCGTCCTGACTTTC. Its protein product is CASPGAAVLTF.

The chain's CDR3 is CASSLDQLSSYLQETQYF. The CDR3, as DNA: TGTGCCAGCAGCTTAGATCAGCTATCTAGCTATTTACAAGAGACCCAGTACTTC. This chain connects TRBV11-2 to TRBJ2-5; D perhaps matches TRBD2 (5 bases). The CDR3 is 18 residues long. Germline V CDR1 and CDR2: SGHAT, FQNNGV. The V gene lost 0 bases and the J gene lost 2 bases, with 19 bases spanning the gap.

The chain is built from TRBV7-8 and TRBJ2-7; 7 bases align to TRBD1. The ends lost 5 bases at V and 3 bases at J; junction bases unmatched: 7. The CDR3 length is 14 residues. Germline loops: CDR1 SGHVS, CDR2 FQNEAQ. For the CDR3, the DNA is TGTGCCAGCAGCGCCCGACAGGGACACTACGAGCAGTACTTC. Residues: CASSARQGHYEQYF.

The chain joins TRBV7-2 to TRBJ2-7; 9 bases are shared with TRBD1. V lost 4 bases to trimming and J lost 5 bases; unmatched junction nucleotides: 6. Germline V gives CDR1 SGHTA, CDR2 FQGNSA. The CDR3 is made up of 14 amino acids. The CDR3 here is CASSSRTGEHEQYF. DNA of the CDR3: TGTGCCAGCAGCTCCAGGACAGGGGAACACGAGCAGTACTTC.

The gene calls are TRBV9 and TRBJ2-3, with D tentatively TRBD1 (6 bases). The CDR3 sequence is 17 residues long. Trimming took 0 bases from V and 2 from J, leaving 16 bases between them. CDR1 is SGDLS and CDR2 is YYNGEE in the germline V gene. CDR3 loop: CASSVEEGDPLTDTQYF. Here the CDR3 DNA reads TGTGCCAGCAGCGTAGAAGAGGGGGATCCTCTCACAGATACGCAGTATTTT.

On this clone: The DNA is omitted, as the CDR3 cannot be located on it reliably, and the CDR3 follows TCRdb's listing. The rearrangement links TRBV10-3 to TRBJ2-7; the DNA was not used to check the table's D call, TRBD1. Germline V gene sequence: CDR1 ENHRY, CDR2 SYGVKD. The CDR3 comprises 14 residues, both ends counted. The CDR3: CAISEVGQGARADF.

The chain recombines TRBV4-1 with TRBJ2-1; TRBD2 aligns across 7 bases. Per germline, CDR1 MGHRA and CDR2 YSYEKL. J gave up 8 bases and V 1 base, and 11 bases lay outside the gene matches. This CDR3 has 16 residues. The CDR3 DNA follows: TGCGCCAGCAGCCAAGGGGTGGGACTACCATCGGATGAGCAGTTCTTC. Its translation: CASSQGVGLPSDEQFF.

This rearrangement joins TRBV7-9 to TRBJ2-1; 7 nucleotides agree with TRBD2. Losses at the gene ends were 5 bases for V and 2 bases for J; bases not matched to a gene: 3. The CDR3 has 14 amino acids. Germline CDR1 reads SEHNR; CDR2 reads FQNEAQ (reference sequence). The CDR3 spells CASSRAGAYNEQFF. CDR3 coding DNA: TGTGCCAGCAGCCGGGCGGGGGCCTACAATGAGCAGTTCTTC.

CDR3 nucleotides: TGTGCCAGCACCCTACAGGGTATGGGTGAAAAACTGTTTTTT. Translation gives CASTLQGMGEKLFF. The chain combines TRBV25-1 with TRBJ1-4; D perhaps matches TRBD1 (6 bases). The germline V gene encodes CDR1 MGHDK and CDR2 SYGVNS. Trimming removed 7 bases from V and 7 bases from J, with 16 bases in between. The length of the CDR3 is 14 residues. The full variable domain, in which reference TRBV25-1 and TRBJ1-4 provide the parts outside the CDR3, is EADIYQTPRYLVIGTGKKITLECSQTMGHDKMYWYQQDPGMELHLIHYSYGVNSTEKGDLSSESTVSRIRTEHFPLTLESARPSHTSQYLCASTLQGMGEKLFFGSGTQLSVL.

This chain uses TRBV6-5 with TRBJ2-5; possibly TRBD1 for D (6 bases). The CDR3 consists of 12 residues. V gave up 10 bases and J gave up 0 bases, with 9 bases separating them. Germline CDR1 MNHEY, CDR2 SVGAGI. The CDR3 DNA reads TGTGCCACCACAGGGAACCAAGAGACCCAGTACTTC. Its translation: CATTGNQETQYF.

The CDR3 DNA reads as TGCAGTGCTAGTCGGCGACAGGGGGATCAGCCCCAGCATTTT. This gives the protein CSASRRQGDQPQHF. The chain links TRBV20-1 to TRBJ1-5, with 9 bases aligning to TRBD1. Per the germline V gene, CDR1 is DFQATT and CDR2 is SNEGSKA (reference sequence). Trimming cost V 3 bases and J 5 bases; bases outside gene matches: 5. CDR3 length: 14 amino acids.

The chain couples TRBV3-1 (or the pseudogene TRBV3-2) to TRBJ1-1; the D is unclear. Trimming removed 0 bases at V and 7 bases at J, with 9 bases between. Germline V gene data show CDR1 as LGHDT and CDR2 as YNNKEL (reference sequence). This CDR3 has 13 residues. This CDR3 reads CASSQDLGIEAFF. CDR3 bases: TGTGCCAGCAGCCAAGACCTCGGGATTGAAGCTTTCTTT.

This chain joins TRBV7-3 and TRBJ2-7; TRBD1 matches 8 bases. Germline CDR1 SGHTA, CDR2 FQGTGA. The CDR3 extends over 17 amino acids. V dropped 2 bases and J dropped 2; count of bases not matched to a gene: 11. The CDR3 spells CASSLDQGAGLTYEQYF. The CDR3 DNA reads as TGTGCCAGCAGCTTAGATCAGGGGGCAGGACTTACCTACGAGCAGTACTTC. The variable domain in full, completed from reference TRBV7-3 and TRBJ2-7, reads GAGVSQTPSNKVTEKGKYVELRCDPISGHTALYWYRQSLGQGPEFLIYFQGTGAADDSGLPNDRFFAVRPEGSVSTLKIQRTERGDSAVYLCASSLDQGAGLTYEQYFGPGTRLTVT.

The chain links TRBV30 to TRBJ1-1; D might be TRBD1 (6 bases). V was cut by 4 bases and J by 5 bases, with 14 bases left in between. The germline V gene has CDR1 GTSNPN and CDR2 SVGIG (reference sequence). The CDR3 is 13 amino acids. CDR3 sequence reads: CAWNQGFETEAFF. DNA for the CDR3: TGTGCCTGGAACCAGGGGTTTGAAACTGAAGCTTTCTTT.

The chain has TRBV18 and TRBJ2-3, with 8 positions matching TRBD2. J gave up 6 bases and V 2 bases, and 7 bases lay outside the gene matches. The CDR3 sequence is 15 residues long. From germline, CDR1 is KGHSH and CDR2 LQKENI. The CDR3: CASSPFTGGQDTQYF. Here the CDR3 DNA reads TGTGCCAGCTCACCATTCACGGGGGGGCAGGATACGCAGTATTTT.